The 19 T cell receptor beta chains in this list originate from one sample, sequenced in a study of CD8 T cells in ankylosing spondylitis. TCRdb ran MiXCR on the 5' RACE reads and lists one entry per CDR3 protein. The sample records 200,000 to 250,000 distinct CDR3 sequences, over 9.5% being singletons. Specimen: blood, either unsorted or a sorted T cell fraction (not recorded which). The receptors originated from a male donor with ankylosing spondylitis or in good health (not recorded which).

This clonotype was detected ten times or more. The rearrangement joins TRBV24-1 to TRBJ2-5; 8 positions match TRBD2. Germline CDR1 reads KGHDR; CDR2 reads SFDVKD. The V gene end was trimmed by 3 bases and the J gene end by 5 bases; junction bases not matched to a gene: 16. The CDR3 is 18 amino acids. Written as DNA, the CDR3 is TGTGCCACCAGTGATCGCCCCCGGGGGGGAAAGGCTTTGGAGACCCAGTACTTC. Protein sequence: CATSDRPRGGKALETQYF.

This clonotype has a handful of counts. The CDR3 DNA follows: TGTGCCAGCAGCTTGGGAACGGGACTAGGGCTCTACAATGAGCAGTTCTTC. Translated, it gives CASSLGTGLGLYNEQFF. The chain links TRBV7-3 to TRBJ2-1, with 8 nucleotides matching TRBD2. Germline V lookup: CDR1 SGHTA, CDR2 FQGTGA. There are 17 residues in the CDR3. Losses at the gene ends were 3 bases for V and 3 bases for J; bases not matched to a gene: 10.

This clonotype was seen repeatedly, ten times or more. The chain combines TRBV5-4 with TRBJ2-5, with a weak D call TRBD2 (7 bases). The CDR3 contains 16 residues. Germline V gives CDR1 SGHNT, CDR2 YYREEE (reference sequence). V shed 1 base and J shed 5 bases, with 18 bases lying between them. The CDR3 bases are TGTGCCAGCAGCTTGAAAACAGGGACTATAAGGGAGACCCAGTACTTC. Translating it yields CASSLKTGTIRETQYF.

This clonotype was found a few times. The genes are TRBV2 and TRBJ2-1; 9 nucleotides line up with TRBD2. V trimming: 3 bases; J trimming: 2 bases; junction bases outside the gene matches: 8. The germline gives CDR1 SNHLY, CDR2 FYNNEI. This CDR3 comprises 17 residues. CDR3 amino acids: CASSERSGGPTYNEQFF. Here the CDR3 DNA reads TGTGCCAGCAGTGAGAGAAGCGGGGGGCCAACCTACAATGAGCAGTTCTTC.

This chain links TRBV6-2 or TRBV6-3 with TRBJ2-3, with D possibly being TRBD2 (6 bases). This CDR3 has 11 residues. Trimming took off 7 bases at V and 8 bases at J, with 10 bases between the two ends. Germline V lookup: CDR1 MNHEY, CDR2 SVGEGT. CDR3 nucleotides: TGTGCCAGCAACCACGGGAGTACGCAGTATTTT. This codes for CASNHGSTQYF.

For this clonotype: One junction end disagrees with the germline gene, perhaps due to a read error. This sequence joins TRBV7-9 and TRBJ2-7, with 8 bases matching TRBD2. The CDR3 is made up of 14 amino acids. Per germline, CDR1 SEHNR and CDR2 FQNEAQ (reference sequence). The CDR3, as DNA: TGTGCCTGCAGCTTAGTGGGACTAGGGGGCGAGCAGTACTTC. Its protein product is CACSLVGLGGEQYF.

V and J are TRBV19 and TRBJ2-6; D remains ambiguous. The V gene lost 10 bases and the J gene lost 2 bases, with 9 bases spanning the gap. The CDR3 contains 13 residues. The germline V gene encodes CDR1 LNHDA and CDR2 SQIVND (reference sequence). The CDR3 sequence is CATTWAGANVLTF. Written as DNA, the CDR3 is TGTGCCACTACGTGGGCTGGGGCCAACGTCCTGACTTTC.

Only a few counts were recorded for this clonotype. This sequence joins TRBV27 and TRBJ2-2; D assignment may be TRBD1 or TRBD2 (5 bases each). V lost 1 base and J 0 bases, leaving 9 bases between the germline ends. This CDR3 spans 16 amino acids. CDR1 and CDR2 (germline): MNHEY, SMNVEV (reference sequence). CDR3 DNA: TGTGCCAGCAGTTTATTAGGGGACCCGAACACCGGGGAGCTGTTTTTT. Its protein product is CASSLLGDPNTGELFF.

This clonotype has ten or more counts. This chain uses TRBV12-3 or TRBV12-4 with TRBJ2-1; TRBD2 is a possible D gene (5 bases). V was clipped by 2 bases and J by 0 bases, with 11 bases between them. The CDR3 consists of 16 residues. CDR3 nucleotide sequence: TGTGCCAGCAGTTTACCCGGCGGGCTCTCCTACAATGAGCAGTTCTTC. Translation gives CASSLPGGLSYNEQFF.

The rearrangement links TRBV5-1 to TRBJ1-2, with D perhaps matching TRBD1 (5 bases). Germline-derived CDR1 and CDR2 are SGHRS and YFSETQ. V was trimmed by 1 base and J by 8 bases, leaving 21 bases between them. This CDR3 spans 16 amino acids. The CDR3 reads CASSLSGQGGSAGYTF. The CDR3 DNA follows: TGCGCCAGCAGCTTGAGTGGGCAGGGAGGGTCGGCGGGCTACACCTTC.

This clonotype was counted ten times or more. V gene TRBV5-1 combines with J gene TRBJ2-1; D perhaps matches TRBD2 (5 bases). The ends were cut back, 3 bases at V and 2 bases at J, with 12 bases in the middle. The CDR3 length is 15 residues. Germline V lookup: CDR1 SGHRS, CDR2 YFSETQ. The CDR3 is CASSSGERTYNEQFF. The CDR3 DNA sequence: TGCGCCAGCAGCTCGGGCGAGCGGACCTACAATGAGCAGTTCTTC.

This clonotype occurred once. Possible read error: a much larger clone is one base away. The J gene is TRBJ2-5, the V gene TRBV5-5; D perhaps matches TRBD1 (5 bases). CDR1 and CDR2 from the germline V gene are SGHKS and YYEKEE (reference sequence). The CDR3 consists of 14 residues. Trimming cost V 0 bases and J 5 bases, with 11 bases left between them. The CDR3 protein is CASSLDRRWETQYF. CDR3 DNA: TGTGCCAGCAGCTTGGACAGGCGATGGGAGACCCAGTACTTC. Variable domain in full (rest from reference TRBV5-5 and TRBJ2-5): DAGVTQSPTHLIKTRGQQVTLRCSPISGHKSVSWYQQVLGQGPQFIFQYYEKEERGRGNFPDRFSARQFPNYSSELNVNALLLGDSALYLCASSLDRRWETQYFGPGTRLLVL.

There are many counts of this clonotype. This chain uses TRBV28 with TRBJ2-7; maybe TRBD1 (8 bases). Trimming cost V 6 bases and J 6 bases, with 24 bases left between them. Germline CDR1 and CDR2: MDHEN and SYDVKM. This CDR3 is 16 amino acids long. CDR3 in amino acids: CASSRGVQGGRGEQYF. CDR3 DNA sequence: TGTGCCAGCAGCCGGGGGGTACAGGGGGGACGTGGCGAGCAGTACTTC.

This clonotype was picked up many times. The chain is built from TRBV10-3 and TRBJ2-1, with D unresolved. This CDR3 is built from 16 residues. With 5 bases removed from V and 3 bases from J, the gap between germline ends came to 17 bases. Germline-derived CDR1 and CDR2 are ENHRY and SYGVKD. CDR3 coding DNA: TGTGCCATCAGTACGGTTGGCGCACGAATCTACAATGAGCAGTTCTTC. As protein: CAISTVGARIYNEQFF.

This clonotype was recorded at least ten times. The rearrangement joins TRBV5-1 to TRBJ2-5; D unresolved. Germline V lookup: CDR1 SGHRS, CDR2 YFSETQ. V gave up 3 bases and J gave up 3 bases, with 12 bases separating them. This CDR3 has 14 amino acids. The CDR3 DNA reads TGCGCCAGCAGCTCGTTTGCGGCGAAAGAGACCCAGTACTTC. Protein: CASSSFAAKETQYF.

There are many counts of this clonotype. The J gene is TRBJ2-5, the V gene TRBV18; 8 nucleotides match TRBD1. Germline V CDR1 and CDR2: KGHSH, LQKENI. This CDR3 comprises 18 residues. V gave up 5 bases and J gave up 5 bases; unmatched junction bases: 19. CDR3 coding DNA: TGTGCCAGCTCAACCCGACGAGGACAGGGCCCCCCGGTTGAGACCCAGTACTTC. The encoded protein is CASSTRRGQGPPVETQYF. The full variable domain, its missing parts supplied by reference TRBV18 and TRBJ2-5, is NAGVMQNPRHLVRRRGQEARLRCSPMKGHSHVYWYRQLPEEGLKFMVYLQKENIIDESGMPKERFSAEFPKEGPSILRIQQVVRGDSAAYFCASSTRRGQGPPVETQYFGPGTRLLVL.

This clonotype was seen only a few times. This rearrangement joins TRBV5-1 to TRBJ1-1; 8 bases are a match to TRBD1. CDR3 length: 15 amino acids. The V and J ends lost 3 bases and 1 base, in that order; junction bases with no gene match: 5. The germline CDR1 and CDR2 sequences are SGHRS and YFSETQ. The CDR3 spells CASSYWTGTNTEAFF. CDR3 coding DNA: TGCGCCAGCAGCTACTGGACAGGGACGAACACTGAAGCTTTCTTT.

This clonotype has more than one count but fewer than ten. The rearrangement links TRBV5-1 to TRBJ1-4; D gene ambiguous. CDR3 length: 14 amino acids. Germline V gene lookup returns CDR1 SGHRS and CDR2 YFSETQ. The V end lost 4 bases, the J end lost 3 bases, and 10 bases lay between the germline ends. The CDR3 loop is CASSLSGANEKLFF. The CDR3 DNA follows: TGCGCCAGCAGCCTATCCGGGGCTAATGAAAAACTGTTTTTT.

This clonotype was seen at least ten times. The chain combines TRBV7-3 with TRBJ1-6; TRBD1 is a possible D gene (5 bases). Deletions cut 5 bases from V and 5 bases from J, with 13 bases between. In germline, CDR1 is SGHTA, CDR2 FQGTGA. The CDR3 is made up of 15 amino acids. Here the CDR3 reads CASSTEGRNNSPLHF. In DNA, the CDR3 is TGTGCCAGCAGCACCGAGGGACGAAATAATTCACCCCTCCACTTT. The full variable domain, with the rest looked up from reference TRBV7-3 and TRBJ1-6, is GAGVSQTPSNKVTEKGKYVELRCDPISGHTALYWYRQSLGQGPEFLIYFQGTGAADDSGLPNDRFFAVRPEGSVSTLKIQRTERGDSAVYLCASSTEGRNNSPLHFGNGTRLTVT.